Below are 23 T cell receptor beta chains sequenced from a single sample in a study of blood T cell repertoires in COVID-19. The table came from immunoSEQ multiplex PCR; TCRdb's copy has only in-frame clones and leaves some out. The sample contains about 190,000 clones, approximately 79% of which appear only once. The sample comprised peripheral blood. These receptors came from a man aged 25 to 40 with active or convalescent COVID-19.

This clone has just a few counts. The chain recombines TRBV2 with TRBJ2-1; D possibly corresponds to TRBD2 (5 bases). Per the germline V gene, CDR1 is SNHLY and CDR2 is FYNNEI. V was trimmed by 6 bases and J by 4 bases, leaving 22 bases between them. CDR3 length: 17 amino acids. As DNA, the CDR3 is TGTGCCAGCAGATACTCTTCGGGATCCATAGTGTACAATGAGCAGTTCTTC. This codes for CASRYSSGSIVYNEQFF.

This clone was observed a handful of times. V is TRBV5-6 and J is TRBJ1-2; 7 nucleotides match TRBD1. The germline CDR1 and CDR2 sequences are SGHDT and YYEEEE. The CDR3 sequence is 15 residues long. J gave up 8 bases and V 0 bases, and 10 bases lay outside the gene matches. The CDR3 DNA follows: TGTGCCAGCAGCTTGGTTGCCGACAGGGAAGTGGGCTACACCTTC. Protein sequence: CASSLVADREVGYTF.

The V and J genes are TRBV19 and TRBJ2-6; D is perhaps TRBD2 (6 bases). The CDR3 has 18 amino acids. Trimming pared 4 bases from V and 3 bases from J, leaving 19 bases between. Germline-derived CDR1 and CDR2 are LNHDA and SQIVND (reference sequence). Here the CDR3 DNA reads TGTGCCAGTAGTACCAACGGGGGTCAGCCTCTTGGGGCCAACGTCCTGACTTTC. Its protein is CASSTNGGQPLGANVLTF.

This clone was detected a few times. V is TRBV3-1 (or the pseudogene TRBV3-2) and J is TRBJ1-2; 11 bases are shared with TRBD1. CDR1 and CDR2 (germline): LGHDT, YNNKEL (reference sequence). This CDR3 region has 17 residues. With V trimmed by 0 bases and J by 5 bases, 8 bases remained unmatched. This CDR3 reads CASSQDWQGQGAYGYTF. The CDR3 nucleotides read TGTGCCAGCAGCCAAGATTGGCAAGGACAGGGGGCGTATGGCTACACCTTC.

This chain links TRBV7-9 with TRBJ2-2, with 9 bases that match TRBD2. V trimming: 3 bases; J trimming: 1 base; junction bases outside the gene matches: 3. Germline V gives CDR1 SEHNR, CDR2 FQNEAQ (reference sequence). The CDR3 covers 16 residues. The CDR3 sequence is CASSLGAGGNTGELFF. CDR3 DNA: TGTGCCAGCAGCTTGGGAGCGGGGGGGAACACCGGGGAGCTGTTTTTT. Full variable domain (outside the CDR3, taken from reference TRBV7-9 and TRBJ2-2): DTGVSQNPRHKITKRGQNVTFRCDPISEHNRLYWYRQTLGQGPEFLTYFQNEAQLEKSRLLSDRFSAERPKGSFSTLEIQRTEQGDSAMYLCASSLGAGGNTGELFFGEGSRLTVL.

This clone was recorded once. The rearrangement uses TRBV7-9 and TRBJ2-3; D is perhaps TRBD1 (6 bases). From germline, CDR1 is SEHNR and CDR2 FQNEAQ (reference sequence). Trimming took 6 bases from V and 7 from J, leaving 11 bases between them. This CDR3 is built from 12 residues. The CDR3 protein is CASRGTRNTQYF. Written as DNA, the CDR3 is TGTGCCAGCAGGGGGACACGAAATACGCAGTATTTT.

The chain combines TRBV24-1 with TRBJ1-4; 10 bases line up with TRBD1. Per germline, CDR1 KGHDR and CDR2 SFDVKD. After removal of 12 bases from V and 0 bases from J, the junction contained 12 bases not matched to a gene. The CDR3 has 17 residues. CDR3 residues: CAFSDRGEFATNEKLFF. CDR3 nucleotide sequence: TGTGCCTTTTCGGACAGGGGGGAGTTTGCAACTAATGAAAAACTGTTTTTT.

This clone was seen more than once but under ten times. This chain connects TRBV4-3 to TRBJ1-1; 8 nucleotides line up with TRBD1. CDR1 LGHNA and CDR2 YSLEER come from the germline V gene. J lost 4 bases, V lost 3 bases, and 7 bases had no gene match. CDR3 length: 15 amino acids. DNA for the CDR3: TGCGCCAGCAGCCACCCGGACAGGGACAGCACTGAAGCTTTCTTT. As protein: CASSHPDRDSTEAFF.

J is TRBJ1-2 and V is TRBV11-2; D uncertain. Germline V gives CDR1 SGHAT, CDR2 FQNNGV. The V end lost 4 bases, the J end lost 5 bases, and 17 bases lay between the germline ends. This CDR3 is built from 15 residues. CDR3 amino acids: CASSSERAARYGYTF. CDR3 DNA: TGTGCCAGCAGCTCCGAGAGGGCGGCGCGGTATGGCTACACCTTC.

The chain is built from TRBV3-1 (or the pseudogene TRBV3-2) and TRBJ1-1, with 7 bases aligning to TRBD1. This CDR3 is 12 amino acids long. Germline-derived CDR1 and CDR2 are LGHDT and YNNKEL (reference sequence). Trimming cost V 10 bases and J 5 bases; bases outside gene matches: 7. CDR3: CATSTGITEAFF. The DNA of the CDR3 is TGTGCCACGTCGACAGGGATTACTGAAGCTTTCTTT.

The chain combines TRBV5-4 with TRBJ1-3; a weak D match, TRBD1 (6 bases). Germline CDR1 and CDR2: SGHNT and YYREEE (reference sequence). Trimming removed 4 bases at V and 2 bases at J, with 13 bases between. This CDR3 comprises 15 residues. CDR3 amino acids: CASSQVGGPGNTIYF. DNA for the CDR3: TGTGCCAGCAGCCAAGTCGGGGGGCCTGGAAACACCATATATTTT. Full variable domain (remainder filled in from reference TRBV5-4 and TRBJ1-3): ETGVTQSPTHLIKTRGQQVTLRCSSQSGHNTVSWYQQALGQGPQFIFQYYREEENGRGNFPPRFSGLQFPNYSSELNVNALELDDSALYLCASSQVGGPGNTIYFGEGSWLTVV.

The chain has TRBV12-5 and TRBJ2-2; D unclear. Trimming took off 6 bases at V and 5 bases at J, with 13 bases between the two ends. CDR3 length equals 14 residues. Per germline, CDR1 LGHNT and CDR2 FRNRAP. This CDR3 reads CASGQFQVTGELFF. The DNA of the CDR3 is TGTGCTAGTGGACAATTTCAGGTGACCGGGGAGCTGTTTTTT.

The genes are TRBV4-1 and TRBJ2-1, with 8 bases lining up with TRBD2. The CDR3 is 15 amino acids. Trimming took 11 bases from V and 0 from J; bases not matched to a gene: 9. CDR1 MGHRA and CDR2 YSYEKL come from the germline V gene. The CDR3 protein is CAAKRSGSSYNEQFF. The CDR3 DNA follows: TGCGCCGCGAAAAGGAGCGGGAGCTCCTACAATGAGCAGTTCTTC.

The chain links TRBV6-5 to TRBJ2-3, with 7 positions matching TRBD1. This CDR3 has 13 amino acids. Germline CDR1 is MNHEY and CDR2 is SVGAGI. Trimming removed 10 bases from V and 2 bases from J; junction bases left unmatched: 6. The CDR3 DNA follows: TGTGCCATCTCAGGGGGATCCACAGATACGCAGTATTTT. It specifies CAISGGSTDTQYF.

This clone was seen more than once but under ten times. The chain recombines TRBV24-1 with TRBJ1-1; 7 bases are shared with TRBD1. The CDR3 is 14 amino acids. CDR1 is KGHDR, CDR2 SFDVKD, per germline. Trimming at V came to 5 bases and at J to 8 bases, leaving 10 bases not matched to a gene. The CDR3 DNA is TGTGCCACCAGTGTCACGGGGGAGACAGGGGAAGCTTTCTTT. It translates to CATSVTGETGEAFF.

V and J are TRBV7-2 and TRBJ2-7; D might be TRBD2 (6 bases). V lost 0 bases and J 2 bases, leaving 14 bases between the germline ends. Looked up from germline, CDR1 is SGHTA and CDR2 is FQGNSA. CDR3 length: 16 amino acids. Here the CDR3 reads CASSLAPGDPPYEQYF. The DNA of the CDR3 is TGTGCCAGCAGCTTAGCGCCGGGGGATCCCCCCTACGAGCAGTACTTC.

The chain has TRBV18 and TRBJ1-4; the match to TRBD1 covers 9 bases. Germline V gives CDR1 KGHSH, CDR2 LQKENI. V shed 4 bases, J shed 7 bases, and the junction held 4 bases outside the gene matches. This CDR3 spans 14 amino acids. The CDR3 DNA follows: TGTGCCAGCTCACAAGGGACAGGGCGTGAAAAACTGTTTTTT. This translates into CASSQGTGREKLFF.

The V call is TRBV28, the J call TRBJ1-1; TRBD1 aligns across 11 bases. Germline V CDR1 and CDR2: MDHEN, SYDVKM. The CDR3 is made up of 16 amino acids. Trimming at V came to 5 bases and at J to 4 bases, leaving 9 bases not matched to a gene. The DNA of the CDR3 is TGTGCCAGCAGTAGGGACAGGGGGAGGGTTGGCACTGAAGCTTTCTTT. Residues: CASSRDRGRVGTEAFF.

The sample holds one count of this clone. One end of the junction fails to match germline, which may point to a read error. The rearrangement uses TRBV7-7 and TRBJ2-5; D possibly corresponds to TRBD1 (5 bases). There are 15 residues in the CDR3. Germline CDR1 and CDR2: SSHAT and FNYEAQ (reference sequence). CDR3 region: CASSQGIDSSGPQYF. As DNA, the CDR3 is TGTGCTAGCAGCCAAGGGATTGACAGCTCAGGGCCCCAGTACTTC. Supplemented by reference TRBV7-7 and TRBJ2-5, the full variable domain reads GAGVSQSPRYKVTKRGQDVTLRCDPISSHATLYWYQQALGQGPEFLTYFNYEAQPDKSGLPSDRFSAERPEGSISTLTIQRTEQRDSAMYRCASSQGIDSSGPQYFGPGTRLLVL.

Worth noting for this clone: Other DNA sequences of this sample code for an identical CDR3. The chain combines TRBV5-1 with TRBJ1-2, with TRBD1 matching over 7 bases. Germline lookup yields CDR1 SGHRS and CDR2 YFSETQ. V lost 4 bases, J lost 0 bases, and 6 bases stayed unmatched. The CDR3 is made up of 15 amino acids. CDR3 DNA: TGCGCCAGCAGCCCCCGGACAGGCGCTAACTATGGCTACACCTTC. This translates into CASSPRTGANYGYTF.

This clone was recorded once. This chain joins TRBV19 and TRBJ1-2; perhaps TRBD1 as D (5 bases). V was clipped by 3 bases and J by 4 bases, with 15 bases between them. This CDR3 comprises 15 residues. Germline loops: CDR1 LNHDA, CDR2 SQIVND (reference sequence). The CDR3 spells CASSMQGSMSYGYTF. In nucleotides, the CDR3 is TGTGCCAGTAGTATGCAGGGCTCCATGAGCTATGGCTACACCTTC.

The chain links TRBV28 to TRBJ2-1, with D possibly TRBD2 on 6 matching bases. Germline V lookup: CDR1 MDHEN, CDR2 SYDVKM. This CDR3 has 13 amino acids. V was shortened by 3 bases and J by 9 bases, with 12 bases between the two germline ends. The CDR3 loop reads CASSFLTGGEQFF. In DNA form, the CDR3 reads TGTGCCAGCAGTTTCCTAACCGGGGGTGAGCAGTTCTTC.

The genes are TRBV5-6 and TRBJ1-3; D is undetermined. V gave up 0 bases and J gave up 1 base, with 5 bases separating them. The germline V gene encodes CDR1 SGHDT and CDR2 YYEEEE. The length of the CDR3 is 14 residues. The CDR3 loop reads CASSLAASGNTIYF. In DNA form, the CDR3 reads TGTGCCAGCAGCTTGGCAGCGTCTGGAAACACCATATATTTT.